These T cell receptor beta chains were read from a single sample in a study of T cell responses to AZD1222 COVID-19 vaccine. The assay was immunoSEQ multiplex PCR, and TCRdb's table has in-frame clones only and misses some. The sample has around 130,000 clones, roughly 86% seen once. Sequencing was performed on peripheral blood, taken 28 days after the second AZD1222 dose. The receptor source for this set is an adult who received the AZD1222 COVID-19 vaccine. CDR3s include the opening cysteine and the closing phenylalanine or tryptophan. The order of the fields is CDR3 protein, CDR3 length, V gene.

CDR3: CASSLELAAYNEQFF; length: 15; V: TRBV5-4
CDR3: CASSQDAWGRGDNSPLHF; length: 18; V: TRBV3-1/TRBV3-2
CDR3: CASSMENYGYTF; length: 12; V: TRBV19
CDR3: CASSQDSSYEQYF; length: 13; V: TRBV4-3
CDR3: CASSYLTGGENIQYF; length: 15; V: TRBV6-5
CDR3: CASSQPSSYNSPLHF; length: 15; V: TRBV4-1
CDR3: CASSLVPRDRSGYTF; length: 15; V: TRBV5-1
CDR3: CSVATQVNYGYTF; length: 13; V: TRBV29-1
CDR3: CASSLQPDQPQHF; length: 13; V: TRBV11-1
CDR3: CASSGTRGETQYF; length: 13; V: TRBV6-5
CDR3: CASSLDRNTEAFF; length: 13; V: TRBV5-8
CDR3: CASRTGLGTQYF; length: 12; V: TRBV6-5
CDR3: CASSYQSATQETQYF; length: 15; V: TRBV6-5
CDR3: CASSEDRGLNYGYTF; length: 15; V: TRBV5-4
CDR3: CASSQDINGYTF; length: 12; V: TRBV3-1/TRBV3-2
CDR3: CASSEEWTGGTEAFF; length: 15; V: TRBV6-1
CDR3: CASNARGLAFF; length: 11; V: TRBV2
CDR3: CASSQTGNTEAFF; length: 13; V: TRBV5-1
CDR3: CASSQGSGISAGELFF; length: 16; V: TRBV3-1/TRBV3-2
CDR3: CASSRLRDTQYF; length: 12; V: TRBV7-2
CDR3: CAWLSWAGGEQYF; length: 13; V: TRBV30
CDR3: CASSLHHGTEAFF; length: 13; V: TRBV7-2
CDR3: CAISSGTGVTYEQYF; length: 15; V: TRBV10-3
CDR3: CSASGQRNEKLFF; length: 13; V: TRBV20-1
CDR3: CASSQLTRGLDGYTF; length: 15; V: TRBV11-1
CDR3: CASSLYRESTDTQYF; length: 15; V: TRBV27
CDR3: CASSRGTGSSYEQYF; length: 15; V: TRBV6-5
CDR3: CASSPVTTPYYGYTF; length: 15; V: TRBV19
CDR3: CAISERDSDNQPQHF; length: 15; V: TRBV10-3
CDR3: CASSYLKTRQETQYF; length: 15; V: TRBV6-5
CDR3: CASSLGMGTNQPQHF; length: 15; V: TRBV7-9
CDR3: CASSQDERISPLHF; length: 14; V: TRBV4-1